This is a list of T cell receptor beta chains from one sample in a study of T cells in tuberculosis. TCRdb keeps only in-frame clones here, not all; method: immunoSEQ multiplex PCR. The table has around 35,000 clones, approximately 90% seen once. The starting material was PBMCs, obtained at tuberculosis diagnosis. These receptors were collected from an adult with tuberculosis. Each CDR3 is given with its conserved first and last residue. D genes are given only for firm matches. Rows may omit the clone size; those that give it use once, few, many or a size class.

v_call	d_call	clone_size	j_call	cdr3_nt	cdr3_aa
TRBV10-3	TRBD1	.	TRBJ1-1	TGTGCCATCCGACAGGGTGGCACTGAAGCTTTCTTT	CAIRQGGTEAFF
TRBV27	.	.	TRBJ2-7	TGTGCCAGCAGTTCCCTCAGGAACACCTACGAGCAGTACTTC	CASSSLRNTYEQYF
TRBV7-2	.	.	TRBJ1-5	TGTGCCAGCAGCTTCGACAGTTATAGCAATCAGCCCCAGCATTTT	CASSFDSYSNQPQHF
TRBV6-1	TRBD1	.	TRBJ1-2	TGTGCCAGCAACCCGACAGGGTTCTATGGCTACACCTTC	CASNPTGFYGYTF
TRBV2	.	.	TRBJ1-5	TGTGCCAGCAAGCAGATACCCGGGAGGGCCGGTCAGCCCCAGCATTTT	CASKQIPGRAGQPQHF
TRBV9	TRBD2	.	TRBJ2-7	TGTGCCAGCAGCGTAGGTCCAGCGGGGGAGTCCTACGAGCAGTACTTC	CASSVGPAGESYEQYF
TRBV9	TRBD1	.	TRBJ2-7	TGTGCCAGCAGCGTAGGGGACAGGGAGGGGGAGCAGTACTTC	CASSVGDREGEQYF
TRBV2	TRBD1	.	TRBJ1-3	TGTGCCAGCACCTTGACAGGGGGAATTTCTGGAAACACCATATATTTT	CASTLTGGISGNTIYF
TRBV7-6	.	.	TRBJ2-7	TGTGCCAGCAGTCCAGGGGTTGACGAGCAGTACTTC	CASSPGVDEQYF
TRBV5-4	.	.	TRBJ1-1	TGTGCCAGCAGCTTGACGGGGGGGTTCGCTGAAGCTTTCTTT	CASSLTGGFAEAFF
TRBV19	.	.	TRBJ2-1	TGTGCCAGTAGTATAACGACAGGCCGGTTGAATGAGCAGTTCTTC	CASSITTGRLNEQFF
TRBV10-2	.	.	TRBJ1-6	TGCGCCAGCAGTGATGAAGGAGGTAATTCACCCCTCCACTTT	CASSDEGGNSPLHF
TRBV29-1	TRBD2	.	TRBJ2-1	TGCAGCGTTGAAGCCACGAGCGGGGGGGCCGGGGAGCAGTTCTTC	CSVEATSGGAGEQFF
TRBV30	TRBD2	.	TRBJ2-1	TGTGCCTGGAGTGTACGAATGAGTGGCGGGGGGACTTACAATGAGCAGTTCTTC	CAWSVRMSGGGTYNEQFF
TRBV5-6	.	.	TRBJ1-2	TGTGCCAGCAGCTTGGTAGGGGGATCGGTTCATGGCTACACCTTC	CASSLVGGSVHGYTF
TRBV11-2	.	once	TRBJ1-5	TGTGCCAGCAGCTTAGAGGGGGGGCTCCAGCAGCCCCAGCATTTT	CASSLEGGLQQPQHF
TRBV28	.	.	TRBJ1-4	TGTGCCAGCAACCGATTGGGGGGTAAGGATGAAAAACTGTTTTTT	CASNRLGGKDEKLFF
TRBV30	.	.	TRBJ1-2	TGTGCCTGGAGTTCGGAGAGGACAGAACATGGCTACACCTTC	CAWSSERTEHGYTF